This T cell receptor beta chain was captured by sequencing in a study of blood T cell repertoires in COVID-19. This CDR3 region has 17 residues. The germline V gene has CDR1 MNHEY and CDR2 SVGEGT. The J segment lost 10 bases and the V segment lost 5 bases, leaving 17 bases of the junction unmatched. Only in-frame clones appear in the TCRdb table, and some are missing; sequencing was by immunoSEQ multiplex PCR. The sample consists of around 100,000 clones, over 75% of them appearing once. This receptor was taken from a human donor in a cohort sampled during active or convalescent COVID-19. The sample taken for sequencing was peripheral blood. The chain carries TRBV6-2 or TRBV6-3 and TRBJ1-6, with TRBD1 identical over 7 bases. The CDR3 loop is CASSRPFQGGRTSPLHF. In DNA, the CDR3 is TGTGCCAGCAGTCGCCCCTTTCAGGGGGGAAGGACCTCACCCCTCCACTTT.